This TCR beta chain was obtained from a study of identical twins. Unique molecular identifiers were present on cDNA, and template switching added a universal primer site. Each CDR3 protein is one row after TCRdb ran MiXCR on the 5' RACE reads. The sample records about 720,000 distinct CDR3 sequences, around 8.3% being singletons. Germline CDR1 reads LGHNA; CDR2 reads YNFKEQ. The junction had 8 bases not matched to a gene; V was cut back by 1 base and J by 5 bases. This CDR3 has 17 residues. This clonotype has ten or more counts. This sample was also put to use in a study of yellow fever vaccine responses in identical twins.

The sample was PBMCs. The genes are TRBV4-2 and TRBJ2-1; 10 nucleotides align to TRBD2. The TCR comes from a woman aged 18-35 years in good health. The CDR3 DNA is TGTGCCAGCAGCCAAGCAGGAGCGGGAGGGCCCCACAATGAGCAGTTCTTC. This codes for CASSQAGAGGPHNEQFF.